These T cell receptor beta chains were read from a single sample in a study of beta chain features in type 1 diabetes. Repertoires were generated with immunoSEQ multiplex PCR, while TCRdb's copy carries only in-frame clones and drops some. The sample carries 150,000 to 200,000 clones, about 9% recorded once. The sequenced sample was central memory CD4+ T cells from blood. These receptors originate from a woman aged 18-30 years with type 1 diabetes. Both conserved end residues are part of each CDR3.

CDR3aa: CASSQVQGSYEQYF
j_gene: TRBJ2-7
v_gene: TRBV4-3

CDR3aa: CASSDNRGTDTQYF
j_gene: TRBJ2-3
v_gene: TRBV25-1

CDR3aa: CASLQREGDTQYF
j_gene: TRBJ2-3
v_gene: TRBV5-4

CDR3aa: CASSQDPFRGGSSYNEQFF
j_gene: TRBJ2-1
v_gene: TRBV4-3

CDR3aa: CASSATRQGHEQYF
j_gene: TRBJ2-7
v_gene: TRBV5-1

CDR3aa: CASSQLRGQYNSPLHF
j_gene: TRBJ1-6
v_gene: TRBV11-2

CDR3aa: CASSQVGGGVAADTQYF
j_gene: TRBJ2-3
v_gene: TRBV14

CDR3aa: CAWSVLGASGGYGYTF
j_gene: TRBJ1-2
v_gene: TRBV30

CDR3aa: CASSPRRVRGTDTQYF
j_gene: TRBJ2-3
v_gene: TRBV18

CDR3aa: CASSLRQGAGNIQYF
j_gene: TRBJ2-4
v_gene: TRBV2

CDR3aa: CATSEGARGTEAFF
j_gene: TRBJ1-1
v_gene: TRBV19

CDR3aa: CASRQGSNTGELFF
j_gene: TRBJ2-2
v_gene: TRBV2

CDR3aa: CASSSGSGGAPDTQYF
j_gene: TRBJ2-3
v_gene: TRBV6-6

CDR3aa: CASSQGRHLGRGNTNNEQFF
j_gene: TRBJ2-1
v_gene: TRBV4-1

CDR3aa: CASSYDWGTDTQYF
j_gene: TRBJ2-3
v_gene: TRBV6-5

CDR3aa: CASSVGPGGPNEQFF
j_gene: TRBJ2-1
v_gene: TRBV9

CDR3aa: CASSPAGIPNYGYTF
j_gene: TRBJ1-2
v_gene: TRBV18

CDR3aa: CASSSLGGGQYF
j_gene: TRBJ2-7
v_gene: TRBV11-2

CDR3aa: CASSLLVTGGYGYTF
j_gene: TRBJ1-2
v_gene: TRBV5-4

CDR3aa: CASSQQQGSPLHF
j_gene: TRBJ1-6
v_gene: TRBV4-3

CDR3aa: CSVQGQGNTEAFF
j_gene: TRBJ1-1
v_gene: TRBV29-1

CDR3aa: CSSSPSGDKNIQYF
j_gene: TRBJ2-4
v_gene: TRBV29-1

CDR3aa: CASSTGGNQPQHF
j_gene: TRBJ1-5
v_gene: TRBV5-4

CDR3aa: CAFHRGLHQETQYF
j_gene: TRBJ2-5
v_gene: TRBV6-1

CDR3aa: CASSEAGAQPQHF
j_gene: TRBJ1-5
v_gene: TRBV6-1

CDR3aa: CASNRALAANEQFF
j_gene: TRBJ2-1
v_gene: TRBV11-2

CDR3aa: CASKSGAGDVNQPQHF
j_gene: TRBJ1-5
v_gene: TRBV19

CDR3aa: CASSKDRVDDEQYF
j_gene: TRBJ2-7
v_gene: TRBV5-1

CDR3aa: CASREPTTVNTEAFF
j_gene: TRBJ1-1
v_gene: TRBV28

CDR3aa: CASSSPTGAKNIQYF
j_gene: TRBJ2-4
v_gene: TRBV11-2

CDR3aa: CASSLFGRALPQPQFF
j_gene: TRBJ2-1
v_gene: TRBV7-9

CDR3aa: CASSRGQGGTNEKLFF
j_gene: TRBJ1-4
v_gene: TRBV5-4

CDR3aa: CASSPLTGGLETQYF
j_gene: TRBJ2-5
v_gene: TRBV6-5

CDR3aa: CASSLDRGNTEAFF
j_gene: TRBJ1-1
v_gene: TRBV13